The clone carrying this T cell receptor beta chain came up a few times. Antigen: not known. The Oncomine TCR Beta short-read assay sequenced DNA from cultured CD4+ T cells. Via MiXCR, TCRdb re-called the PCR reads, giving one row per CDR3 protein. The profile shows approximately 20,000 distinct CDR3 sequences, just under 80% of them singletons. Treatment described: approximately nine-day PBMC culture with coronavirus spike peptide pools or control peptides (ViraFEST assay). ViraFEST sequenced TCRs after peptide-pool expansion of antigen-specific T cells. Healthy recipients of vaccination lacked prior SARS-CoV-2 infection, as evidenced by negative nucleocapsid antibodies both before and after vaccination. The CDR3 has 14 residues. CDR1 SNHLY and CDR2 FYNNEI come from the germline V gene. Trimming cost V 6 bases and J 5 bases, with 14 bases left between them. These data come from a study of vaccination and CD4 T cells after COVID-19.

General study points: Looking at convalescent patients, 304 of their 307 vaccine-specific clones were spike mono-reactive.

The sample here was CD4+ T cells from blood, cultured in vitro, taken after SARS-CoV-2 vaccination. The chain uses TRBV2 and TRBJ1-5; no definite D call. The TCR was taken from a human donor who received a COVID-19 vaccine. CDR3 in amino acids: CASRQASGDQPQHF. CDR3 coding DNA: TGTGCCAGCAGGCAAGCATCTGGAGATCAGCCCCAGCATTTT. Variable domain in full (rest from reference TRBV2 and TRBJ1-5): EPEVTQTPSHQVTQMGQEVILRCVPISNHLYFYWYRQILGQKVEFLVSFYNNEISEKSEIFDDQFSVERPDGSNFTLKIRSTKLEDSAMYFCASRQASGDQPQHFGDGTRLSIL.